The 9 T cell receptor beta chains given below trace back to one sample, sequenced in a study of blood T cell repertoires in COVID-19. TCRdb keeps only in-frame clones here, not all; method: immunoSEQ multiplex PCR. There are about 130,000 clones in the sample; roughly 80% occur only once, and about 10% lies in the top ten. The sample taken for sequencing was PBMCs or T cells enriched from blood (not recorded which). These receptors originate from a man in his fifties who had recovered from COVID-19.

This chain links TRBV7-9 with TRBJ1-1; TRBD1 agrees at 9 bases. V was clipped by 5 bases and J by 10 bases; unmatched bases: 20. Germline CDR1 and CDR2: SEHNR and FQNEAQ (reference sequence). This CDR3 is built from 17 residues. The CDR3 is CASSTRDRVVLENGAFF. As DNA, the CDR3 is TGTGCCAGCAGCACCCGGGACAGGGTTGTTTTAGAAAATGGAGCTTTCTTT.

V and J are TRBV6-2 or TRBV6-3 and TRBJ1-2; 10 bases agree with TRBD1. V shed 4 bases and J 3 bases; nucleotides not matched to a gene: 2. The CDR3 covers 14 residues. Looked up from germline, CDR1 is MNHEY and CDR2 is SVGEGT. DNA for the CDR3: TGTGCCAGCAGTTGGACAGGGGGTTACTATGGCTACACCTTC. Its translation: CASSWTGGYYGYTF.

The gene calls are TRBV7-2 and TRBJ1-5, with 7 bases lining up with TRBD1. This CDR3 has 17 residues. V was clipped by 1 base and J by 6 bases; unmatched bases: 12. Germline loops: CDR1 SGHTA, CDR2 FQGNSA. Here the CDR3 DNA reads TGTGCCAGCAGCTTAGGGGCCCCGACAGGGAAAGGTCAGCCCCAGCATTTT. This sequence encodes CASSLGAPTGKGQPQHF.

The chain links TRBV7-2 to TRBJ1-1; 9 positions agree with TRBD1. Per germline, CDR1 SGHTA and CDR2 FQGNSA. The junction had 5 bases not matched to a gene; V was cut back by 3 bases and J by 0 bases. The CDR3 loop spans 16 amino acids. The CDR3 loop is CASSFGGTGLNTEAFF. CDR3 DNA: TGTGCCAGCAGCTTCGGAGGGACAGGGCTGAACACTGAAGCTTTCTTT.

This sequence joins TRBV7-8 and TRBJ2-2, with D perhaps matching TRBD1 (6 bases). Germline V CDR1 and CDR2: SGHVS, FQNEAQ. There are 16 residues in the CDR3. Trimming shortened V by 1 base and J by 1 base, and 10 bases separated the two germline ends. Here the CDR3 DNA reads TGTGCCAGCAGCTTAGATGCAGGGGTGAACACCGGGGAGCTGTTTTTT. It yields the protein CASSLDAGVNTGELFF. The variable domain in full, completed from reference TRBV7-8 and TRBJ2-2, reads GAGVSQSPRYKVAKRGQDVALRCDPISGHVSLFWYQQALGQGPEFLTYFQNEAQLDKSGLPSDRFFAERPEGSVSTLKIQRTQQEDSAVYLCASSLDAGVNTGELFFGEGSRLTVL.

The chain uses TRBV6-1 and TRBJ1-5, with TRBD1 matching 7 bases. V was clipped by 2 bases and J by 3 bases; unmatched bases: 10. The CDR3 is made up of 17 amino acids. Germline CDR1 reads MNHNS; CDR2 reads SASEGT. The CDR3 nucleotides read TGTGCCAGCAGTGAATTCGAAGGCAGGGGGATCAATCAGCCCCAGCATTTT. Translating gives CASSEFEGRGINQPQHF.

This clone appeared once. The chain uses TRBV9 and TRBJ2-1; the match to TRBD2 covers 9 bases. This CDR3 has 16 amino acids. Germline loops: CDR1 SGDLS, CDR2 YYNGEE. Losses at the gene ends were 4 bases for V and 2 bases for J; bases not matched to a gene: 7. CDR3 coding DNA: TGTGCCAGCAGCCCCCGGACTAGCGCAACCTACAATGAGCAGTTCTTC. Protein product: CASSPRTSATYNEQFF.

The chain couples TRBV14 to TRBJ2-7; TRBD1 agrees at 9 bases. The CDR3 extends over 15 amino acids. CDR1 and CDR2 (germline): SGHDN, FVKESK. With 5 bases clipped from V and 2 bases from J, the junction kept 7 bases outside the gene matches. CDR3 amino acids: CASSDQDRGPYEQYF. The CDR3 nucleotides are TGTGCCAGCAGCGACCAGGACAGGGGTCCCTACGAGCAGTACTTC.

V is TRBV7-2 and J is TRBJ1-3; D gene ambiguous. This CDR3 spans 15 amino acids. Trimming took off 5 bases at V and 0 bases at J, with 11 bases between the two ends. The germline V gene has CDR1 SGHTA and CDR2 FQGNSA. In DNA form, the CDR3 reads TGTGCCAGCAGCCCCCCCACATTCTCTGGAAACACCATATATTTT. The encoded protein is CASSPPTFSGNTIYF.